The 16 T cell receptor beta chains below were found in one sample sequenced in a study of control samples from healthy donors and cancer patients. TCRdb's table, derived via immunoSEQ multiplex PCR, lists solely in-frame clones and lacks some. The data hold around 190,000 clones, with roughly nine tenths observed a single time. Sequenced input: blood. The receptors were sampled from a man aged 25 to 45 in good health.

V usage is TRBV28 and J usage is TRBJ1-5; D perhaps matches TRBD1 (5 bases). Germline CDR1 and CDR2: MDHEN and SYDVKM. The CDR3 has 11 amino acids. In nucleotides, the CDR3 is TGTGCGACAGAAGGGAATCAGCCCCAGCATTTT. It is translated as CATEGNQPQHF.

The chain couples TRBV3-1 (or the pseudogene TRBV3-2) to TRBJ1-2; 8 bases fit TRBD1. The CDR3 loop spans 14 amino acids. V shed 4 bases and J 4 bases; nucleotides not matched to a gene: 5. Germline CDR1 is LGHDT and CDR2 is YNNKEL (reference sequence). This CDR3 is CASSRQGTGYGYTF. CDR3 bases: TGTGCCAGCAGCCGACAGGGGACGGGCTATGGCTACACCTTC.

This clone was detected only a few times. V usage is TRBV5-8 and J usage is TRBJ1-5; a possible D gene is TRBD1 (5 bases). CDR1 and CDR2 from the germline V gene are SGHTS and YDEGEE. V was pared by 3 bases and J by 3 bases, with 13 bases between. This CDR3 spans 15 amino acids. The DNA for the CDR3 is TGTGCCAGCAGCTCCAGGTCGGGGCTCAATCAGCCCCAGCATTTT. This codes for CASSSRSGLNQPQHF.

The chain has TRBV18 and TRBJ2-6; D ambiguous. The CDR3 covers 16 residues. Germline V gene lookup returns CDR1 KGHSH and CDR2 LQKENI. Deletions cut 1 base from V and 0 bases from J, with 7 bases between. The CDR3 is CASSPLSTSGANVLTF. The CDR3 DNA is TGTGCCAGCTCACCACTCTCCACCTCTGGGGCCAACGTCCTGACTTTC.

The V gene is TRBV11-2, the J gene TRBJ2-1; no definite D call. There are 15 residues in the CDR3. The V end was cut by 2 bases, the J end by 0 bases, with 8 bases between. Per germline, CDR1 SGHAT and CDR2 FQNNGV. CDR3 DNA: TGTGCCAGCAGCTTAACTGTTTCCTCCTACAATGAGCAGTTCTTC. This sequence encodes CASSLTVSSYNEQFF.

V usage is TRBV2 and J usage is TRBJ1-3; the D is unclear. The CDR3 runs to 14 residues. Trimming left V 3 bases short and J 6 bases short, with 12 bases between. Germline V gene sequence: CDR1 SNHLY, CDR2 FYNNEI. CDR3 residues: CASSDGLGVNTIYF. The CDR3 region has the DNA TGTGCCAGCAGTGACGGACTGGGAGTAAACACCATATATTTT.

This clone was seen more than once but under ten times. The V call is TRBV6-1, the J call TRBJ1-5; D not resolved. Germline assignment: CDR1 MNHNS and CDR2 SASEGT. The V and J ends lost 0 bases and 7 bases respectively, with 10 bases between them. The CDR3 has 14 residues. The CDR3 region has the DNA TGTGCCAGCAGTGAAGCGGGAAGCCCCCAGCCCCAGCATTTT. Its translation: CASSEAGSPQPQHF.

V and J are TRBV19 and TRBJ2-1; 9 bases fit TRBD2. The CDR3 runs 15 residues. From germline, CDR1 is LNHDA and CDR2 SQIVND (reference sequence). Unmatched junction bases numbered 6, after V lost 3 bases and J lost 6 bases. In DNA, the CDR3 is TGTGCCAGTAGTATCAGCCTAGCGGGATTCAATGAGCAGTTCTTC. Its protein product is CASSISLAGFNEQFF.

This clone was recorded once. This chain connects TRBV5-1 to TRBJ2-5, with 10 bases matching TRBD2. The CDR3 consists of 15 residues. Germline loops: CDR1 SGHRS, CDR2 YFSETQ. Trimming removed 4 bases from V and 5 bases from J; junction bases left unmatched: 8. The CDR3, as DNA: TGCGCCAGCAGCGTCTCTAGCGGGAGCTTCGAGACCCAGTACTTC. Translated, it gives CASSVSSGSFETQYF.

About this clone itself: This sample includes further DNA sequences coding for the same CDR3. The chain combines TRBV20-1 with TRBJ2-5; no definite D call. CDR3 size: 10 residues. V lost 6 bases to trimming and J lost 2 bases, with 4 bases between them. Germline lookup yields CDR1 DFQATT and CDR2 SNEGSKA (reference sequence). The CDR3 spells CSASQETQYF. Here the CDR3 DNA reads TGCAGTGCCTCACAAGAGACCCAGTACTTC.

This rearrangement joins TRBV7-9 to TRBJ1-3; perhaps TRBD1 as D (6 bases). This CDR3 has 15 residues. V was shortened by 2 bases and J by 8 bases, with 16 bases between the two germline ends. Germline assignment: CDR1 SEHNR and CDR2 FQNEAQ (reference sequence). DNA of the CDR3: TGTGCCAGCAGCTTACGTCCAGGGGCTAGAGACACCATATATTTT. It specifies CASSLRPGARDTIYF.

The chain links TRBV19 to TRBJ1-1, with D tentatively TRBD1 (5 bases). The V end was cut by 7 bases, the J end by 0 bases, with 15 bases between. The CDR3 runs 15 residues. Germline CDR1 is LNHDA and CDR2 is SQIVND (reference sequence). The CDR3 DNA reads TGTGCCAGTACCGAAATGGGGCAGCTGAACACTGAAGCTTTCTTT. Translation gives CASTEMGQLNTEAFF.

In its sample, this clone was seen a few times. V gene TRBV6-1 combines with J gene TRBJ2-5; a weak D match, TRBD1 (5 bases). This CDR3 is built from 16 residues. The germline V and J ends were trimmed by 2 bases and 3 bases, with 16 bases remaining between them. The V gene's germline CDR1 is MNHNS and CDR2 SASEGT. The CDR3 is CASSEWGRGREETQYF. In nucleotides, the CDR3 is TGTGCCAGCAGTGAATGGGGAAGGGGAAGGGAAGAGACCCAGTACTTC.

The V call is TRBV5-8, the J call TRBJ2-2, with D hard to call. Germline CDR1 SGHTS, CDR2 YDEGEE. V gave up 1 base and J gave up 4 bases, with 2 bases separating them. The CDR3 loop spans 12 amino acids. CDR3 nucleotide sequence: TGTGCCAGCAGCTTGCTCACCGGGGAGCTGTTTTTT. Amino acid sequence: CASSLLTGELFF.

V is TRBV29-1 and J is TRBJ1-2; D remains ambiguous. This CDR3 is built from 12 residues. Trimming shortened V by 3 bases and J by 8 bases, and 13 bases separated the two germline ends. CDR1 is SQVTM and CDR2 is ANQGSEA in the germline V gene. The CDR3 coding sequence is TGCAGCGTTGACTACATGGGCGGCGGCTACACCTTC. It encodes CSVDYMGGGYTF.

The chain combines TRBV12-3 or TRBV12-4 with TRBJ2-7; D not resolved. Trimming removed 4 bases from V and 2 bases from J, with 6 bases in between. CDR3 length equals 12 residues. This CDR3 is CASSSRAYEQYF. The CDR3 nucleotides are TGTGCCAGCAGTTCCCGGGCCTACGAGCAGTACTTC.